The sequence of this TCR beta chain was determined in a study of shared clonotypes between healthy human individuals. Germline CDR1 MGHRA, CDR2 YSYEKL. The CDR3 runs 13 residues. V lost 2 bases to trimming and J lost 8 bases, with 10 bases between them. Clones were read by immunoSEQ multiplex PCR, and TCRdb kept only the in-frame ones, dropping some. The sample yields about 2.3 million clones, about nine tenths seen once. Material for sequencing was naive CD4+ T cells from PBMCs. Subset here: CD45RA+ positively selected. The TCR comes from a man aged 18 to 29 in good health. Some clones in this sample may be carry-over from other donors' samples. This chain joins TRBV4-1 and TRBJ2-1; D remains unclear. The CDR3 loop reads CASSQFPPDEQFF. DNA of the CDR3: TGCGCCAGCAGCCAATTCCCTCCGGATGAGCAGTTCTTC.